The T cell receptor (beta chain) described here comes from a study of T-cell reconstitution after alpha-beta-depleted transplantation in children. The table lists this clonotype with many counts. The antigen is undetermined. This CDR3 spans 15 amino acids. J gave up 7 bases and V 1 base, and 2 bases lay outside the gene matches. Per the germline V gene, CDR1 is SGHVS and CDR2 is FQNEAQ. Study results and caveats: Expanded graft clones, several hundred of them, were reportedly the source of alpha-beta T cells about two months after transplant. Certain patients had high TCRbeta diversity at day 60, and it came from recipient T cells and thymic progenitors that survived. Newly made T cells mostly supplied T-cell counts and diversity one year after transplant.

Preparation of the TCRbeta library involved a method that used unique molecular identifiers. TCRdb reprocessed the PCR reads with MiXCR, giving one entry per CDR3 protein. In the table there are 750,000 to 950,000 distinct CDR3 sequences, 15% to 20% of which are singletons. The source was PBMCs, mostly from graft donor cells, collected 360 days after TCRalphabeta/CD19-depleted stem cell transplant. The chain employs TRBV7-8 and TRBJ2-2, with 11 bases aligning to TRBD2. This TCR was sampled from a male patient younger than 18 who had a stem cell transplant for acute lymphoblastic leukemia, so the T cells may come from the graft donor. The CDR3 DNA reads as TGTGCCAGCAGCTTAGTAGCGGGAGGGGGCGGGGAGCTGTTTTTT. Residues: CASSLVAGGGGELFF.